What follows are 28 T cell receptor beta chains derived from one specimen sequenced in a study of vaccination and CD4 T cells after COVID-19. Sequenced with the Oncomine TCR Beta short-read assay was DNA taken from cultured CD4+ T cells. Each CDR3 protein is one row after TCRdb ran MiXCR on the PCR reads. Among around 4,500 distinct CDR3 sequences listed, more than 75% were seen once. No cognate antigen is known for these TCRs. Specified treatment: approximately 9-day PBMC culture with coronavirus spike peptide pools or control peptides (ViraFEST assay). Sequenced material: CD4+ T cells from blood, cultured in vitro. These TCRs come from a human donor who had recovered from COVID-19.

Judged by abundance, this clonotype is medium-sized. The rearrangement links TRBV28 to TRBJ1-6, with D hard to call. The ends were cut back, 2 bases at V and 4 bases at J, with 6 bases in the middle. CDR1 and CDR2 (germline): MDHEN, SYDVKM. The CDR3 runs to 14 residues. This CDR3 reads CASSLAQYNSPLHF. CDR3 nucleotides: TGTGCCAGCAGTTTAGCACAGTATAATTCACCCCTCCACTTT.

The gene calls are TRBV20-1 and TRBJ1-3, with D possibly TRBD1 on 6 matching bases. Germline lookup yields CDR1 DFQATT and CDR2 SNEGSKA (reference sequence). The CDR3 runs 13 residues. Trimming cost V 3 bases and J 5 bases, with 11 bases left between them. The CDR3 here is CSASEGVRNTIYF. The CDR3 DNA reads TGCAGTGCTAGTGAGGGGGTTAGAAACACCATATATTTT.

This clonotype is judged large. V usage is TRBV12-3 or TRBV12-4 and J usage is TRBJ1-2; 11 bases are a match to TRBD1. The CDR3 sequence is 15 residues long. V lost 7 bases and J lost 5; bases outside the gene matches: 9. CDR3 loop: CASTKRTGGLYGYTF. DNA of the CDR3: TGTGCCAGCACGAAAAGGACAGGGGGCCTTTATGGCTACACCTTC.

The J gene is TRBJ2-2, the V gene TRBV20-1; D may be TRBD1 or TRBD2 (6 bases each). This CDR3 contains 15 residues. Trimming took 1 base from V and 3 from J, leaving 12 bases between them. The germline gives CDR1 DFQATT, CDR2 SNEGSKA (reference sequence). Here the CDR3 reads CSARVGGADTGELFF. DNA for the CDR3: TGCAGTGCTAGAGTGGGGGGCGCTGACACCGGGGAGCTGTTTTTT.

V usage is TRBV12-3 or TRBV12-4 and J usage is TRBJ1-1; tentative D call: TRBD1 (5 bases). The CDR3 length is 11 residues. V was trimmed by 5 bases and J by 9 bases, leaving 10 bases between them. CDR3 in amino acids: CASSPGTKAFF. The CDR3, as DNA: TGTGCCAGCAGTCCCGGGACGAAAGCTTTCTTT.

CDR3 DNA: TGTGCCAGCATCAGGCGGGGGTCCGTACAAGAGACCCAGTACTTC. Its protein is CASIRRGSVQETQYF. V is TRBV28 and J is TRBJ2-5, with 7 bases that match TRBD2. Germline-derived CDR1 and CDR2 are MDHEN and SYDVKM. This CDR3 region has 15 residues. J lost 2 bases, V lost 7 bases, and 10 bases had no gene match.

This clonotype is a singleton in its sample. The CDR3 DNA sequence: TGCAGTGCTAGCCGGGGGTCGGAGGGCTACACCTTC. Residues: CSASRGSEGYTF. The chain carries TRBV20-1 and TRBJ1-2; D is perhaps TRBD1 (5 bases). The length of the CDR3 is 12 residues. The V gene's germline CDR1 is DFQATT and CDR2 SNEGSKA (reference sequence). V lost 3 bases and J 8 bases, leaving 13 bases between the germline ends.

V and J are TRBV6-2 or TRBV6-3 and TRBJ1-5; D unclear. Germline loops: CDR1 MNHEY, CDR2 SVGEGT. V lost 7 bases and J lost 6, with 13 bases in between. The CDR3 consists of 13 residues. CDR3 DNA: TGTGCCAGCACGGTCATGAGGAGTCAGCCCCAGCATTTT. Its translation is CASTVMRSQPQHF.

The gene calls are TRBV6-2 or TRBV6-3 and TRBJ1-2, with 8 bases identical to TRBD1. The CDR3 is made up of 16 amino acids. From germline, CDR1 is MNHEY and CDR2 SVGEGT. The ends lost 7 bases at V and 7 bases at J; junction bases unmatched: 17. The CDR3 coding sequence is TGTGCCAGCACCCCAAGAGGAGGGACAGGAATGCGTGGCTACACCTTC. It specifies CASTPRGGTGMRGYTF.

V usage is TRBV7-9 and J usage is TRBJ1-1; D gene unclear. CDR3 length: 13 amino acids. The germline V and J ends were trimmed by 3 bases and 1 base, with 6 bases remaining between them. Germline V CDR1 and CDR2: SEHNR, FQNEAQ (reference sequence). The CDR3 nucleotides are TGTGCCAGCAGCTTTAATACGAACACTGAAGCTTTCTTT. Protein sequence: CASSFNTNTEAFF. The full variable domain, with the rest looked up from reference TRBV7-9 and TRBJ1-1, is DTGVSQNPRHKITKRGQNVTFRCDPISEHNRLYWYRQTLGQGPEFLTYFQNEAQLEKSRLLSDRFSAERPKGSFSTLEIQRTEQGDSAMYLCASSFNTNTEAFFGQGTRLTVV.

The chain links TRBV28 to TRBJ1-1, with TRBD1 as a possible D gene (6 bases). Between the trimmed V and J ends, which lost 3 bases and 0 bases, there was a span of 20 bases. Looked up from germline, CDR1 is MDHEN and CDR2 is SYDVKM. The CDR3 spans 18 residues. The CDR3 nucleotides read TGTGCCAGCAGTTTTGGACAGACGACCACTCGTTTGAACACTGAAGCTTTCTTT. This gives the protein CASSFGQTTTRLNTEAFF.

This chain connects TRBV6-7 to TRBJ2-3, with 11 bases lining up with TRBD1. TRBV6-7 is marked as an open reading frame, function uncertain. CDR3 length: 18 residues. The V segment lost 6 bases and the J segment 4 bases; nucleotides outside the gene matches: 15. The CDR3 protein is CASSYPNLPGQGADTQYF. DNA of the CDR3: TGTGCCAGCAGCTACCCGAACCTACCGGGACAGGGGGCAGATACGCAGTATTTT.

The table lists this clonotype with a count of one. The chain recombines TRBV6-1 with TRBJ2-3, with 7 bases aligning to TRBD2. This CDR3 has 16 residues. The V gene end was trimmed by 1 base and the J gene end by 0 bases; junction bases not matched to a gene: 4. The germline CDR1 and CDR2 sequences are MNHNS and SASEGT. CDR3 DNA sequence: TGTGCCAGCAGTGAAGGCTGGGGGGGGAGCACAGATACGCAGTATTTT. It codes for CASSEGWGGSTDTQYF.

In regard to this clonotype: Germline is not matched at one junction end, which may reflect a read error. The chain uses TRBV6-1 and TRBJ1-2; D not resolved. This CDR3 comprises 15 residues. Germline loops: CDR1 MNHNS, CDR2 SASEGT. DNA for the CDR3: TGTGCCATCAGTGACCCGGGGTGGCAATACTATGGCTACACCTTC. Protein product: CAISDPGWQYYGYTF.

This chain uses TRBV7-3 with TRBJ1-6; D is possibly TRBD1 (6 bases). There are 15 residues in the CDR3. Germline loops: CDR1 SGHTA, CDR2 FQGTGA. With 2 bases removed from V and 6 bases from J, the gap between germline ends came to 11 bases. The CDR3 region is CASSLSDRSNSPLHF. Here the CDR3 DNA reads TGTGCCAGCAGCTTATCCGACAGGAGTAATTCACCCCTCCACTTT.

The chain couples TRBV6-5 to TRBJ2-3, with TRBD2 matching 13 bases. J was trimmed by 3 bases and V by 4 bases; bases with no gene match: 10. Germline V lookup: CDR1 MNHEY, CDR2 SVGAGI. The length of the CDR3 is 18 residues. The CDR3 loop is CASSWTSGGPTGTDTQYF. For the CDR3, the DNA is TGTGCCAGCAGTTGGACTAGCGGGGGACCCACTGGGACAGATACGCAGTATTTT.

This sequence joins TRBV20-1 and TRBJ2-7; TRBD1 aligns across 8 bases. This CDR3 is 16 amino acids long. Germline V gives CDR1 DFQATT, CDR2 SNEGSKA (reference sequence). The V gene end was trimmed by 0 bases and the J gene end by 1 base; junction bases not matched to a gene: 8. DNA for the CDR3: TGCAGTGCTAGAGATCCCCAAACAGGGGGGTCCTACGAGCAGTACTTC. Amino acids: CSARDPQTGGSYEQYF.

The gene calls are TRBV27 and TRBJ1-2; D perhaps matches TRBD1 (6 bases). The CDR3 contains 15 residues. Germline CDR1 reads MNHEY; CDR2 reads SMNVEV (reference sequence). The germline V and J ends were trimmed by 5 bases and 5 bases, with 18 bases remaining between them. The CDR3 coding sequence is TGTGCCAGCAGTCCAAGGCCCTCCACAGGGTATGGCTACACCTTC. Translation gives CASSPRPSTGYGYTF.

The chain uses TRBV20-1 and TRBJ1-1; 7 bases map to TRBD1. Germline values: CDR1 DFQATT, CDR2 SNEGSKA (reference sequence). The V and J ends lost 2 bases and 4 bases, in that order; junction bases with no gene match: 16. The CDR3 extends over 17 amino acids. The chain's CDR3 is CSARYHWDSEGSTEAFF. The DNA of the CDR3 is TGCAGTGCTAGATATCATTGGGACAGCGAGGGGAGCACTGAAGCTTTCTTT.

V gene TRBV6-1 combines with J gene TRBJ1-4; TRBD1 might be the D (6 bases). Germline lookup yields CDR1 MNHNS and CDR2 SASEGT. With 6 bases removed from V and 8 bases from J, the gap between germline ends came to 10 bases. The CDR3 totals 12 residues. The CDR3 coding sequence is TGTGCCAGCAGCCCAGGGGACGAAAAACTGTTTTTT. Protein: CASSPGDEKLFF.

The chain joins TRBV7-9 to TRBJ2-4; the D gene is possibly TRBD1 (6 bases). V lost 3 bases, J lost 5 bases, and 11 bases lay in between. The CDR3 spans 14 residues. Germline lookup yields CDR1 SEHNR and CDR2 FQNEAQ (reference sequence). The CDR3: CASSFTGLENIQYF. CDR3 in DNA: TGTGCCAGCAGCTTTACAGGGTTGGAAAACATTCAGTACTTC. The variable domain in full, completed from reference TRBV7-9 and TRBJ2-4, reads DTGVSQNPRHKITKRGQNVTFRCDPISEHNRLYWYRQTLGQGPEFLTYFQNEAQLEKSRLLSDRFSAERPKGSFSTLEIQRTEQGDSAMYLCASSFTGLENIQYFGAGTRLSVL.

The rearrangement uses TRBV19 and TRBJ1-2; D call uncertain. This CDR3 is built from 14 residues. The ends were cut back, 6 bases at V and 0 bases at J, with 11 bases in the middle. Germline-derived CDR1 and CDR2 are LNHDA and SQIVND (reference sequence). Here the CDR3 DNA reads TGTGCCAGTAGGTCTGCTCAAGCTAACTATGGCTACACCTTC. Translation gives CASRSAQANYGYTF.

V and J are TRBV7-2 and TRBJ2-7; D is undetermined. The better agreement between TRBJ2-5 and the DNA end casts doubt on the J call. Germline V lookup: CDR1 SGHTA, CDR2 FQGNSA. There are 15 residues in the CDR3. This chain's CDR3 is CASSYAAGFQETQYF. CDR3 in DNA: TGTGCCAGCAGCTATGCAGCCGGCTTCCAAGAGACCCAGTACTTC.

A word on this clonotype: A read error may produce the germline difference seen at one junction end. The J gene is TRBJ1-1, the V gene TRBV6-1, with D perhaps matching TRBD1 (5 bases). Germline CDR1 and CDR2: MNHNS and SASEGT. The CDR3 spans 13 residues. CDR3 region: CASSEVETGKAFF. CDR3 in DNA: TGTGCCAGCAGCGAAGTAGAAACAGGAAAAGCTTTCTTT.

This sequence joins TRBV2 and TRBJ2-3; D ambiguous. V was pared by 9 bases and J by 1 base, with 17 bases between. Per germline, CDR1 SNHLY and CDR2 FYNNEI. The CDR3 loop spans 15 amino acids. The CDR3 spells CAREEVNTGTDTQYF. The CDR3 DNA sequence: TGTGCCAGGGAAGAAGTCAACACGGGCACAGATACGCAGTATTTT.

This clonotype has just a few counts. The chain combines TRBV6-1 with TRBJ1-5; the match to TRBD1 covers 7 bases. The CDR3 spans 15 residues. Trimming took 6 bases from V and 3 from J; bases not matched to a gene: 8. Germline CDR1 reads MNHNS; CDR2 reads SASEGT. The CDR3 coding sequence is TGTGCCAGCAGCTCCCGGGACAGAGACAATCAGCCCCAGCATTTT. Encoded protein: CASSSRDRDNQPQHF.

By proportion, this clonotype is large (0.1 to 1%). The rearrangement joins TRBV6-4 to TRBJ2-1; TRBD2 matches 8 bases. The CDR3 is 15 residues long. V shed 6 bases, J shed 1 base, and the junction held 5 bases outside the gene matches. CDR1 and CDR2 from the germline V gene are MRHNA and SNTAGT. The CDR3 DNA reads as TGTGCCAGCAGGCCCCGGGGGGGGTCCTACAATGAGCAGTTCTTC. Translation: CASRPRGGSYNEQFF.

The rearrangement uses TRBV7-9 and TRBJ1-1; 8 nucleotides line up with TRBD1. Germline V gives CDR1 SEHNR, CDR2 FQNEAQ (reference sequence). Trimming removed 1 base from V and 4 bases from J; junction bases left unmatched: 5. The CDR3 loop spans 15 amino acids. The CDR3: CASSLVTGGSTEAFF. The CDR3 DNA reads TGTGCCAGCAGCTTAGTAACAGGGGGTAGCACTGAAGCTTTCTTT.